Given below is one T cell receptor (beta chain) in context. The antigen this receptor binds is unknown. The record has no base qualities; no much larger clone is one base away. This record comes from a study of T-cell memory formation after mild COVID-19 (dated by TCRdb to the early 2020s). For the study in its entirety: Most TCR sequence clusters were specific to one of the two donors. In a couple of donors, T-cell clones that expanded and contracted after mild COVID-19 were followed by sequencing TCRalpha and TCRbeta repertoires longitudinally. The cohort comprised two young, previously healthy adult volunteers, one female and one male. Here is what the overall study found, with its caveats: Contracting CD4+ clones turned up mainly in the CM and EM memory subsets, whereas EMRA was where CD8+ clones were enriched. The second-wave clones that peaked on day 37 were not confirmed to be SARS-CoV-2 specific. Clones that contracted from day 15 to 85 showed balanced CD4/CD8 phenotypes, whereas a second wave of clones that expanded from day 15 to 37 leaned towards CD4+. The detection of some responding clones in pre-infection memory suggests that pre-existing cross-reactive memory T cells joined the SARS-CoV-2 response. The study included only two mild cases, and larger cohorts that include severe cases with pre-infection samples were judged to be necessary.

TCRdb shows the sequencer as Illumina NovaSeq 6000. Using 5'RACE with constant-segment primers, TCRalpha and TCRbeta cDNA libraries were constructed, with sample barcodes and unique molecular identifiers added in the process. Trizol reagent was used to extract RNA from every sample. Library amplification was performed in two PCR steps, and a second sample barcode and Illumina TruSeq adapters were introduced in the second step. Sequencing of libraries was performed on an Illumina NovaSeq with 2 x 150 bp paired-end reads. In the source study's methods: The reads were demultiplexed and collapsed into UMI-guided consensus sequences using migec v1.2.7. Using mixcr v2.1.11, UMI consensuses were aligned to TRA and TRB V and J templates and then assembled into clonotypes. A clonotype was counted as expanded or contracted only if both edgeR and NoisET called the change significant, with noise models trained on biological replicates. edgeR calls used a false discovery rate-adjusted p below 0.01 and a log2 fold-change threshold of 1. As an exploratory analysis of dynamics, max-normalized trajectories of the 1000 most abundant clonotypes were examined by PCA with hierarchical clustering. Each responding clone was given a CD4 or CD8 phenotype based on the CD4+ and CD8+ repertoires, which had been sequenced separately. TCRdb reanalyzed the raw reads on its own, using fastp at Q25 for trimming and MiXCR for clone calling, and kept in-frame beta chains. One record per CDR3 amino acid sequence lists the most common genes and DNA. Here the V and J calls rest on TCRdb's processing, not on the authors' analysis. Here the sample has about 350,000 distinct CDR3 sequences; around 15% occur a single time. The ten largest clones take up approximately 22% of the sample.

A distance of 16 bases separates the germline ends of V and J, which lose 4 bases and 0 bases respectively. CDR1 SGHKS and CDR2 YYEKEE were looked up in the germline V gene (reference sequence). The CDR3 starts with the cysteine, ends with the phenylalanine, and has 16 residues. The DNA shown is the 48-base CDR3, in frame from base 1. Ficoll-Paque density gradient centrifugation was used to isolate PBMCs. The chain is encoded by TRBV5-5 joined to TRBJ1-1; the best D guess is TRBD1, with 5 bases matching. Sequencing was done on a sample of PBMCs or a T cell subset sorted from them (not recorded which). The receptor was isolated from a man younger than 35 who had mild COVID-19 (a few samples of this study predate the infection). The sample titles of this study are shuffled in the database, so cell type and time point are left out; the donor was told from shared clones. The CDR3 reads as follows: CASSLRQTAMNTEAFF. At the DNA level, the sequence is TGTGCCAGCAGCCTTAGGCAGACAGCGATGAACACTGAAGCTTTCTTT.